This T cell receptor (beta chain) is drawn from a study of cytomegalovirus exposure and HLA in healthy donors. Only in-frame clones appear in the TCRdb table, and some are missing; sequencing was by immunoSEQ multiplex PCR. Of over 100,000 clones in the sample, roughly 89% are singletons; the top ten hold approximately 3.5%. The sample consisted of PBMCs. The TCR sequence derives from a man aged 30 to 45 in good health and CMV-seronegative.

CDR3 DNA sequence: TGTGCCAGCACTCTTGGGCCTCGGGGCACTGAAGCTTTCTTT. Protein product: CASTLGPRGTEAFF. The chain couples TRBV6-1 to TRBJ1-1; D is uncertain. Germline loops: CDR1 MNHNS, CDR2 SASEGT. V lost 7 bases and J 4 bases, leaving 16 bases between the germline ends. The length of the CDR3 is 14 residues.